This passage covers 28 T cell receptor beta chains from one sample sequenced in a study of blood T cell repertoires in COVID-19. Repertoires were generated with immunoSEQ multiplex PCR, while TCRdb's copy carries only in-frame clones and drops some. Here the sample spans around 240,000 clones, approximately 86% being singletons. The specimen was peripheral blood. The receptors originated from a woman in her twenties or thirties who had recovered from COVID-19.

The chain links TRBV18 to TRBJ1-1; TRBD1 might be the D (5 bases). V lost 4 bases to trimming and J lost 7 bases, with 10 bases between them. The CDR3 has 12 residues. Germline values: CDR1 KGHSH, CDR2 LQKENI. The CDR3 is CASSQGLGEAFF. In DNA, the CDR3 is TGTGCCAGCTCACAGGGGTTGGGTGAAGCTTTCTTT.

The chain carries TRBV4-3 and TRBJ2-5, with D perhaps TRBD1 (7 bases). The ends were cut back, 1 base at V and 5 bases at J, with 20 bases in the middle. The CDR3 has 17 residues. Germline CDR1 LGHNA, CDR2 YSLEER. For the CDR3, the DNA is TGCGCCAGCAGCCAAGGACAAGTGCTCAGGGGGGACGAGACCCAGTACTTC. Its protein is CASSQGQVLRGDETQYF.

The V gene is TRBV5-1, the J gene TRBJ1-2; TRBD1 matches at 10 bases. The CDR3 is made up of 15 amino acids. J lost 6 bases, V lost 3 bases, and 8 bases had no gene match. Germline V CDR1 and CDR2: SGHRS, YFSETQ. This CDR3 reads CASSWSGTGEDGYTF. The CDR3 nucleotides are TGCGCCAGCAGCTGGTCCGGGACAGGGGAGGATGGCTACACCTTC.

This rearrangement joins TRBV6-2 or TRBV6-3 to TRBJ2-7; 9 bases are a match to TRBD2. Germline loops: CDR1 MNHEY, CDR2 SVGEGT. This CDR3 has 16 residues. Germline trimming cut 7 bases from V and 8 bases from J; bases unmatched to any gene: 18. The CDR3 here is CASTPSGGGAVSKQYF. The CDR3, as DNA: TGTGCCAGCACCCCCTCCGGCGGGGGGGCCGTATCAAAGCAGTACTTC.

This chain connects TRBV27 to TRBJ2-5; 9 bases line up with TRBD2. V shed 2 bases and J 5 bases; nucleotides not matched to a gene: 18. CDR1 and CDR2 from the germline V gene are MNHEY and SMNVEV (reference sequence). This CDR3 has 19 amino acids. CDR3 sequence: CASSLVGAFGGGAVETQYF. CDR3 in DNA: TGTGCCAGCAGTTTAGTGGGAGCCTTTGGCGGGGGGGCCGTCGAGACCCAGTACTTC.

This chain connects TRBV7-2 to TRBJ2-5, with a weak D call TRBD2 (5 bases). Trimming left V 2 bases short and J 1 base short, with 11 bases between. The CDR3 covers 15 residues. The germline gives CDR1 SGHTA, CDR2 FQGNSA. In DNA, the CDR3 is TGTGCCAGCAGCTTACGGATAGCGCTCCAAGAGACCCAGTACTTC. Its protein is CASSLRIALQETQYF.

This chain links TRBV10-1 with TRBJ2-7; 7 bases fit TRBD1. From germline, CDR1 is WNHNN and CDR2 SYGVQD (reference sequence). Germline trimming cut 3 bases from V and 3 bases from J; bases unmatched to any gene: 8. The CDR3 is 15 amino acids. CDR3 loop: CASSEHRGRSYEQYF. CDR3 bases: TGCGCCAGCAGTGAACACAGGGGAAGGAGCTACGAGCAGTACTTC.

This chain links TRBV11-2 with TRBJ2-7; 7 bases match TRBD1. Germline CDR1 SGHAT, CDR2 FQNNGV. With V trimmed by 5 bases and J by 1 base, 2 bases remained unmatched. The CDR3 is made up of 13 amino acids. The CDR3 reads CASSQGQSYEQYF. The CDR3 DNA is TGTGCCAGCAGCCAGGGACAGTCCTACGAGCAGTACTTC. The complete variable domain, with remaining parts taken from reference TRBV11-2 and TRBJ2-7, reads EAGVAQSPRYKIIEKRQSVAFWCNPISGHATLYWYQQILGQGPKLLIQFQNNGVVDDSQLPKDRFSAERLKGVDSTLKIQPAKLEDSAVYLCASSQGQSYEQYFGPGTRLTVT.

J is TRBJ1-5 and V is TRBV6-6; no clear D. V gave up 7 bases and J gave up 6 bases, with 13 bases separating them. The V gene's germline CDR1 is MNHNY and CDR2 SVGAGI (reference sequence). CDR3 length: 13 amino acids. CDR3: CASTEGRAQPQHF. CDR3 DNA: TGTGCCAGCACCGAGGGTCGGGCTCAGCCCCAGCATTTT.

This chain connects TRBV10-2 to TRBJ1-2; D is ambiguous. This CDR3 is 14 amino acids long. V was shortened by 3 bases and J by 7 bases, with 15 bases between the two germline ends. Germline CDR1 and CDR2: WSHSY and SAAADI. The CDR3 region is CASSDTVEVGGYTF. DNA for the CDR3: TGCGCCAGCAGTGACACTGTAGAGGTCGGTGGCTACACCTTC.

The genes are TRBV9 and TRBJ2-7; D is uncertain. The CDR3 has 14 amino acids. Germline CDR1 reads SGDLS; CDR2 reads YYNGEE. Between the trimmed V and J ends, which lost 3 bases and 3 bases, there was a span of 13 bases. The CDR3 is CASSATGENYEQYF. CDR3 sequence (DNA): TGTGCCAGCAGCGCGACTGGTGAAAACTACGAGCAGTACTTC.

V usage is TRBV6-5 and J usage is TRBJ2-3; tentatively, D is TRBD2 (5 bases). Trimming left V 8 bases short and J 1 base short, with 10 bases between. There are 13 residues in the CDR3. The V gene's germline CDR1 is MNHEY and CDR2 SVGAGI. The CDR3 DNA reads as TGTGCCAGCGTGAGGGCCGGCACAGATACGCAGTATTTT. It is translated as CASVRAGTDTQYF.

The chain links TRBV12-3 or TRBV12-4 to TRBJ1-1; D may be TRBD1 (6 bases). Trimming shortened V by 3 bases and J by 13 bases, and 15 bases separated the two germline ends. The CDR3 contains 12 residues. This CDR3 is CASSFMGAVGFF. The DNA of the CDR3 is TGTGCCAGCAGTTTCATGGGGGCGGTGGGTTTCTTT.

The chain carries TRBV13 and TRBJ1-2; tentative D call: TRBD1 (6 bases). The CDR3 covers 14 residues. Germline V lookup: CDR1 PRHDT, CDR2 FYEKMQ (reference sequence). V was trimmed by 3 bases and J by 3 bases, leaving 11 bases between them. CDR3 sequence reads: CASSFRTEDYGYTF. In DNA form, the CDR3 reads TGTGCCAGCAGCTTTCGGACAGAGGACTATGGCTACACCTTC.

The CDR3 sequence is CASSQLILLAEAFF. DNA for the CDR3: TGCGCCAGCAGCCAACTCATTTTACTGGCTGAAGCTTTCTTT. The rearrangement uses TRBV4-1 and TRBJ1-1; D call uncertain. Trimming cost V 2 bases and J 6 bases, with 13 bases left between them. CDR1 and CDR2 from the germline V gene are MGHRA and YSYEKL. The CDR3 is made up of 14 amino acids.

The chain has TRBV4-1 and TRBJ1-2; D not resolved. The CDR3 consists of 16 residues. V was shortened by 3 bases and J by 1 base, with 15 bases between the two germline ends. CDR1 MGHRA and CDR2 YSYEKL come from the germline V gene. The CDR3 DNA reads TGCGCCAGCAGCCACAGGTTTGCGATAGTTAACTATGGCTACACCTTC. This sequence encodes CASSHRFAIVNYGYTF.

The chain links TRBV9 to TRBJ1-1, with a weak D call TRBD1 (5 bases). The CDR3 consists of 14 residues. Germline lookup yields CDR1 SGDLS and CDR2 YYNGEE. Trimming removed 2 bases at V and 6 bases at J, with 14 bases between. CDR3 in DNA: TGTGCCAGCAGCGTGGGAACAGGCCAGGCTGAAGCTTTCTTT. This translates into CASSVGTGQAEAFF.

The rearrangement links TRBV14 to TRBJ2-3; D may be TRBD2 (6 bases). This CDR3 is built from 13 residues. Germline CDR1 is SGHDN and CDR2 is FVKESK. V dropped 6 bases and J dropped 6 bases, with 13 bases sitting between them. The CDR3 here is CASRRDFEDTQYF. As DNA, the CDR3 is TGTGCCAGCAGAAGGGACTTTGAGGATACGCAGTATTTT.

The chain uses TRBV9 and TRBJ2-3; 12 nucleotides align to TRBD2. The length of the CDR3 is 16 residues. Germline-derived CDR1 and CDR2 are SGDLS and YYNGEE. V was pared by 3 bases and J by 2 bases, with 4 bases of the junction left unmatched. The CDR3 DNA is TGTGCCAGCAGCGGAAGACTAGCGGGGGTCACAGATACGCAGTATTTT. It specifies CASSGRLAGVTDTQYF.

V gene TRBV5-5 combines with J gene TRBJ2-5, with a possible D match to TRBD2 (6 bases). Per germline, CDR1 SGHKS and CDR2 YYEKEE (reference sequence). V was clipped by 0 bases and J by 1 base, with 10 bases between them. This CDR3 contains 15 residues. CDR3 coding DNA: TGTGCCAGCAGCTTGGTAAGGGACTTCCAAGAGACCCAGTACTTC. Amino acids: CASSLVRDFQETQYF. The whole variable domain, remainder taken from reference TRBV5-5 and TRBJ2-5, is DAGVTQSPTHLIKTRGQQVTLRCSPISGHKSVSWYQQVLGQGPQFIFQYYEKEERGRGNFPDRFSARQFPNYSSELNVNALLLGDSALYLCASSLVRDFQETQYFGPGTRLLVL.

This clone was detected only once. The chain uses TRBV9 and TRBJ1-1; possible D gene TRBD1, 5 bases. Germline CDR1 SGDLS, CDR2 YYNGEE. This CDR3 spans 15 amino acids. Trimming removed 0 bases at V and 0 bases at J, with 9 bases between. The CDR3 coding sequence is TGTGCCAGCAGCGTAGATGGGGCGGTGAACACTGAAGCTTTCTTT. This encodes CASSVDGAVNTEAFF.

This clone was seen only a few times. The DNA for the CDR3 is TGTGCCAGCAGCCAAATACTCGATGCGGGAAACACCATATATTTT. This encodes CASSQILDAGNTIYF. The V and J genes are TRBV14 and TRBJ1-3; D unresolved. This CDR3 is 15 amino acids long. Looked up from germline, CDR1 is SGHDN and CDR2 is FVKESK. Trimming left V 2 bases short and J 4 bases short, with 12 bases between.

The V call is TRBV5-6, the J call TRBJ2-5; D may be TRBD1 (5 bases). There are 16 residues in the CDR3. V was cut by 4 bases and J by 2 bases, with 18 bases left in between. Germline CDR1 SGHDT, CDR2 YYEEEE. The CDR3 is CASSREVGQSQETQYF. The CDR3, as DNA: TGTGCCAGCAGCCGAGAGGTGGGGCAGTCTCAAGAGACCCAGTACTTC.

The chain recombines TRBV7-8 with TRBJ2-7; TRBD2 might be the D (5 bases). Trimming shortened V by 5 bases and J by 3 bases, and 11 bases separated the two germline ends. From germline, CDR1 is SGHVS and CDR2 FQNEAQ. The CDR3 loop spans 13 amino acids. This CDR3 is CASSLLRDYEQYF. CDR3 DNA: TGTGCCAGCAGCCTTCTGAGGGACTACGAGCAGTACTTC.

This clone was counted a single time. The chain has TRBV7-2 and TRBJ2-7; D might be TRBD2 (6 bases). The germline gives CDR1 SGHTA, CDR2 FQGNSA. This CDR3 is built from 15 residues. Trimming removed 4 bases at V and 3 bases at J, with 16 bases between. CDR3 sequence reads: CASSSVADYYYEQYF. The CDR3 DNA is TGTGCCAGCAGCTCAGTGGCGGACTATTACTACGAGCAGTACTTC.

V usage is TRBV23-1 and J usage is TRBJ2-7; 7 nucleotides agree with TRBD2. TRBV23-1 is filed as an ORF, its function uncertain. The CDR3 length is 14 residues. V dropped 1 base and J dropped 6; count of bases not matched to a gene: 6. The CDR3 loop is CASSQLSGVLEQYF. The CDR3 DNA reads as TGCGCCAGCAGTCAATTGAGCGGGGTGCTCGAGCAGTACTTC.

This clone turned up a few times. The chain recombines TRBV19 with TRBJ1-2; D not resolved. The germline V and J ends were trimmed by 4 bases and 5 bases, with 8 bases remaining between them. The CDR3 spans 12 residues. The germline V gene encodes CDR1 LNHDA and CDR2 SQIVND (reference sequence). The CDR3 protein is CASSTGGYGYTF. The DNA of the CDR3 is TGTGCCAGTAGTACGGGTGGTTATGGCTACACCTTC.

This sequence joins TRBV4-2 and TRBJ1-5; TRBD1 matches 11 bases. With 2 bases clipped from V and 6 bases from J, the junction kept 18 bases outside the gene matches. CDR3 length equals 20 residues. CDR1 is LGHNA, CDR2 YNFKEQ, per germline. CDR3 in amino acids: CASSQRLITGTGGVSQPQHF. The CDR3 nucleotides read TGTGCCAGCAGCCAACGCTTGATAACCGGGACAGGGGGTGTCAGTCAGCCCCAGCATTTT.